These 16 T cell receptor beta chains came from one sample sequenced in a study of blood T cell repertoires in COVID-19 (dated by TCRdb to 2018 to 2021). The library came from the immunoSEQ multiplex PCR assay. Drawn from immuneACCESS, this table holds only the in-frame rearrangements with V and J called that TCRdb kept. Clones are partly lost; checked studies trace under half to an unresolved V gene and leave the rest unexplained. The sample data list 100,000 or so clones, and 80% of these were observed just once. The biggest ten clones account for around 19% of the sample. Sequenced input: peripheral blood. Receptors were obtained from a human donor in a cohort sampled during active COVID-19.

The rearrangement links TRBV28 to TRBJ1-1; the match to TRBD1 covers 10 bases. Trimming cost V 2 bases and J 3 bases; bases outside gene matches: 3. This CDR3 is built from 15 residues. The germline V gene encodes CDR1 MDHEN and CDR2 SYDVKM. CDR3 DNA: TGTGCCAGCAGTTTACCCGGGACAGGGGACACTGAAGCTTTCTTT. This gives the protein CASSLPGTGDTEAFF.

This clone has a handful of counts. The rearrangement links TRBV2 to TRBJ1-2, with D perhaps matching TRBD1 (6 bases). Trimming removed 8 bases from V and 2 bases from J, with 12 bases in between. The CDR3 extends over 13 amino acids. Per germline, CDR1 SNHLY and CDR2 FYNNEI. CDR3 DNA sequence: TGTGCCAGCTCCATAACAGGGAACTATGGCTACACCTTC. This gives the protein CASSITGNYGYTF.

V and J are TRBV7-8 and TRBJ2-5; 7 bases match TRBD2. This CDR3 is 14 amino acids long. Germline trimming cut 5 bases from V and 5 bases from J; bases unmatched to any gene: 8. The germline V gene encodes CDR1 SGHVS and CDR2 FQNEAQ. The DNA of the CDR3 is TGTGCCAGCAGCCCAGCAGGAGCGGGGGAGACCCAGTACTTC. This encodes CASSPAGAGETQYF.

J is TRBJ2-7 and V is TRBV14, with 7 bases identical to TRBD1. The germline V gene has CDR1 SGHDN and CDR2 FVKESK. This CDR3 comprises 14 residues. Trimming cost V 4 bases and J 7 bases; bases outside gene matches: 10. CDR3 residues: CASSPGQALREQYF. In DNA, the CDR3 is TGTGCCAGCAGCCCCGGACAGGCCTTACGAGAGCAGTACTTC.

V is TRBV19 and J is TRBJ2-1; 10 nucleotides match TRBD2. The V gene's germline CDR1 is LNHDA and CDR2 SQIVND (reference sequence). J lost 7 bases, V lost 8 bases, and 5 bases had no gene match. CDR3 length: 13 residues. In DNA form, the CDR3 reads TGTGCCAGTCATATAGCGGGAGGTAATGAGCAGTTCTTC. Encoded protein: CASHIAGGNEQFF.

V and J are TRBV30 and TRBJ2-7; D may be TRBD1 (5 bases). Germline CDR1 GTSNPN, CDR2 SVGIG (reference sequence). V was clipped by 0 bases and J by 6 bases, with 12 bases between them. The CDR3 contains 13 residues. CDR3 nucleotides: TGTGCCTGGAGTGTAAAAGGAAGGGGCGAGCAGTACTTC. The encoded protein is CAWSVKGRGEQYF.

Only a few counts were recorded for this clone. The CDR3 region has the DNA TGTGCCACTCGAGTGGGGACAGGGATCCCCTACGAGCAGTACTTC. It encodes CATRVGTGIPYEQYF. This chain links TRBV28 with TRBJ2-7; 9 bases are shared with TRBD1. Germline assignment: CDR1 MDHEN and CDR2 SYDVKM. Losses at the gene ends were 10 bases for V and 2 bases for J; bases not matched to a gene: 12. This CDR3 comprises 15 residues.

The chain uses TRBV7-8 and TRBJ1-1, with D hard to call. V was trimmed by 6 bases and J by 2 bases, leaving 10 bases between them. This CDR3 is built from 13 residues. CDR1 SGHVS and CDR2 FQNEAQ come from the germline V gene. The CDR3, as DNA: TGTGCCAGCAGTCGCGGAATCAACACTGAAGCTTTCTTT. This gives the protein CASSRGINTEAFF. Variable domain in full (rest from reference TRBV7-8 and TRBJ1-1): GAGVSQSPRYKVAKRGQDVALRCDPISGHVSLFWYQQALGQGPEFLTYFQNEAQLDKSGLPSDRFFAERPEGSVSTLKIQRTQQEDSAVYLCASSRGINTEAFFGQGTRLTVV.

This clone appeared a few times. The V call is TRBV30, the J call TRBJ1-5; 8 bases are a match to TRBD1. The germline CDR1 and CDR2 sequences are GTSNPN and SVGIG (reference sequence). J lost 8 bases, V lost 5 bases, and 8 bases had no gene match. The CDR3 spans 13 residues. The CDR3 nucleotides are TGTGCCTGGGGACAGGGCCGCGGGGAGCCCCAGCATTTT. It translates to CAWGQGRGEPQHF.

V usage is TRBV5-1 and J usage is TRBJ1-4, with D unresolved. Germline values: CDR1 SGHRS, CDR2 YFSETQ. CDR3 size: 14 residues. The V gene lost 0 bases and the J gene lost 7 bases, with 10 bases spanning the gap. DNA of the CDR3: TGCGCCAGCAGCTTGGCCTTGCGGGGTGAAAAACTGTTTTTT. Protein sequence: CASSLALRGEKLFF.

This clone came up once. CDR3 loop: CASSLIQGEAFF. The CDR3 nucleotides are TGTGCCAGCAGCTTAATACAGGGAGAAGCTTTCTTT. The rearrangement joins TRBV7-9 to TRBJ1-1; D may be TRBD1 (6 bases). In germline, CDR1 is SEHNR, CDR2 FQNEAQ (reference sequence). V was cut by 2 bases and J by 8 bases, with 9 bases left in between. This CDR3 comprises 12 residues.

The rearrangement joins TRBV15 to TRBJ1-1; 8 bases align to TRBD1. Germline lookup yields CDR1 LNHNV and CDR2 YYDKDF (reference sequence). The CDR3 consists of 16 residues. The junction had 5 bases not matched to a gene; V was cut back by 1 base and J by 1 base. CDR3 nucleotide sequence: TGTGCCACCAGCAGAGGGGGGGGACAGGCGAACACTGAAGCTTTCTTT. Protein sequence: CATSRGGGQANTEAFF.

This clone was counted a few times. This rearrangement joins TRBV30 to TRBJ1-4; D is perhaps TRBD1 (5 bases). Germline values: CDR1 GTSNPN, CDR2 SVGIG (reference sequence). This CDR3 is built from 13 residues. Trimming cost V 5 bases and J 4 bases, with 11 bases left between them. The CDR3 sequence is CAWLPGLNEKLFF. In nucleotides, the CDR3 is TGTGCCTGGTTACCGGGACTTAATGAAAAACTGTTTTTT.

The V and J genes are TRBV5-1 and TRBJ2-1, with TRBD2 identical over 7 bases. CDR3 length: 14 residues. Germline V gene lookup returns CDR1 SGHRS and CDR2 YFSETQ. The V and J ends lost 1 base and 8 bases, in that order; junction bases with no gene match: 6. For the CDR3, the DNA is TGCGCCAGCAGCTTGTCGGCGGGAGCCCATGAGCAGTTCTTC. As protein: CASSLSAGAHEQFF.

DNA of the CDR3: TGTGCCTTAAACAGGGGAGGCACTGAAGCTTTCTTT. Amino acid sequence: CALNRGGTEAFF. This chain links TRBV30 with TRBJ1-1, with TRBD1 identical over 7 bases. J gave up 4 bases and V 7 bases, and 6 bases lay outside the gene matches. The CDR3 has 12 residues. Germline CDR1 GTSNPN, CDR2 SVGIG (reference sequence).

The chain combines TRBV15 with TRBJ1-4; TRBD1 matches 9 bases. The germline gives CDR1 LNHNV, CDR2 YYDKDF (reference sequence). V dropped 3 bases and J dropped 8; count of bases not matched to a gene: 7. There are 15 residues in the CDR3. The CDR3 region has the DNA TGTGCCACCAGCAGGCCGGGACAGGGAGGAGAAAAACTGTTTTTT. It translates to CATSRPGQGGEKLFF.